This TCR beta chain was retrieved from a study of T cell responses to AZD1222 COVID-19 vaccine. Findings of the study overall: Clonal diversity may have been underestimated, and the donors were mostly white British, with more females than males.

Assay: immunoSEQ multiplex PCR; the TCRdb copy retains only in-frame clones and omits some. In the table there are some 280,000 clones, around 92% of which are singletons. As for this clone: Its antigen is not known.

This receptor was identified in an adult who received the AZD1222 COVID-19 vaccine. The sequencing used peripheral blood, collected 28 days after the second AZD1222 dose.

CDR3 coding DNA: TGTGCCAGCCTCACCTCCCTATATCGCGAGCAGTACTTC. Amino acids: CASLTSLYREQYF. The chain is built from TRBV2 and TRBJ2-7, with D unresolved. This CDR3 spans 13 amino acids. V lost 8 bases and J 6 bases, leaving 17 bases between the germline ends. Germline V gives CDR1 SNHLY, CDR2 FYNNEI.